Many counts were recorded for the clone carrying this T cell receptor beta chain. Its antigen remains unknown. The sequenced fragment ends 3 residues before the CDR3 boundary, so the rest is inferred from the germline J gene. The assay was immunoSEQ multiplex PCR, and TCRdb's table has in-frame clones only and misses some. This sample comprises 30,000 to 40,000 clones, none seen once only. The CVID group had more than 12 females and roughly 30 males, mean age 40. All CVID subjects were on immunoglobulin replacement for at least one year. The source of the sample is a study of T cell clonality in common variable immunodeficiency. Whole-study findings and limits: In common variable immunodeficiency, TCR beta chains reportedly carried fewer deletions and N-nucleotide insertions.

The V end was cut by 0 bases, the J end by 3 bases, with 7 bases between. From germline, CDR1 is SGHRS and CDR2 YFSETQ. The CDR3 sequence is 13 residues long. This TCR derives from a human donor with common variable immunodeficiency. Sequencing was performed on peripheral blood mononuclear cells. This rearrangement joins TRBV5-1 to TRBJ2-7; possibly TRBD1 for D (5 bases). CDR3 residues: CASSLAQGYEQYF. Incomplete CDR3 DNA: TGCGCCAGCAGCTTGGCCCAGGGCTACGAG.